Listed here are 22 T cell receptor beta chains from one sample, sequenced in a study of blood T cell repertoires in COVID-19. Sequencing was performed with immunoSEQ multiplex PCR; in TCRdb, only in-frame clones are kept and a portion is missing. Of approximately 440,000 clones in the sample, about 90% are singletons; the top ten hold under 0.7%. The material sequenced was PBMCs or T cells enriched from blood (not recorded which). The source is a man aged 18-30 years who had recovered from COVID-19.

J is TRBJ1-6 and V is TRBV14; 9 nucleotides align to TRBD1. This CDR3 has 14 residues. Germline V gene lookup returns CDR1 SGHDN and CDR2 FVKESK. After removal of 7 bases from V and 9 bases from J, the junction contained 7 bases not matched to a gene. In DNA form, the CDR3 reads TGTGCCAGCACCAGGGACAGGGAAGGTTCACCCCTCCACTTT. Translation gives CASTRDREGSPLHF. Based on the CDR3 plus reference TRBV14 and TRBJ1-6, the full variable domain is EAGVTQFPSHSVIEKGQTVTLRCDPISGHDNLYWYRRVMGKEIKFLLHFVKESKQDESGMPNNRFLAERTGGTYSTLKVQPAELEDSGVYFCASTRDREGSPLHFGNGTRLTVT.

The CDR3 DNA is TGCGCCAGCAGCCAGGAGACAGGGACCTATGGCTACACCTTC. Translating it yields CASSQETGTYGYTF. The rearrangement joins TRBV4-1 to TRBJ1-2; 7 nucleotides agree with TRBD1. Germline values: CDR1 MGHRA, CDR2 YSYEKL. With V trimmed by 3 bases and J by 4 bases, 5 bases remained unmatched. This CDR3 region has 14 residues.

CDR3 in DNA: TGTGCCAGCAGTACGATCAGTGTTAATTCACCCCTCCACTTT. This translates into CASSTISVNSPLHF. This sequence joins TRBV6-2 or TRBV6-3 and TRBJ1-6; the D is unclear. This CDR3 contains 14 residues. V was shortened by 5 bases and J by 6 bases, with 11 bases between the two germline ends. CDR1 is MNHEY, CDR2 SVGEGT, per germline.

Points on this clone: Different DNA sequences within this sample yield the same CDR3. This rearrangement joins TRBV27 to TRBJ1-1, with D tentatively TRBD1 (6 bases). The V gene's germline CDR1 is MNHEY and CDR2 SMNVEV (reference sequence). V lost 4 bases and J lost 4, with 7 bases in between. The CDR3 spans 12 residues. CDR3 sequence: CASSSGATEAFF. The CDR3, as DNA: TGTGCCAGCAGTTCAGGGGCCACTGAAGCTTTCTTT.

V usage is TRBV6-1 and J usage is TRBJ2-3, with a possible D match to TRBD2 (6 bases). CDR3 length: 16 residues. V lost 2 bases, J lost 4 bases, and 16 bases lay in between. Germline V gene lookup returns CDR1 MNHNS and CDR2 SASEGT. This CDR3 reads CASSENGGGKADTQYF. CDR3 bases: TGTGCCAGCAGTGAAAACGGGGGAGGAAAGGCAGATACGCAGTATTTT.

The chain uses TRBV11-1 and TRBJ2-2, with 7 bases that match TRBD2. Germline CDR1 and CDR2: SGHAT and FQDESV (reference sequence). V lost 7 bases to trimming and J lost 5 bases; unmatched junction nucleotides: 13. The CDR3 has 16 residues. The CDR3 DNA follows: TGTGCCAGCACACTGGGCGCGGGAGTAAGAACCGGGGAGCTGTTTTTT. It specifies CASTLGAGVRTGELFF. Combining the CDR3 with reference TRBV11-1 and TRBJ2-2 gives the whole variable domain EAEVAQSPRYKITEKSQAVAFWCDPISGHATLYWYRQILGQGPELLVQFQDESVVDDSQLPKDRFSAERLKGVDSTLKIQPAELGDSAMYLCASTLGAGVRTGELFFGEGSRLTVL.

The chain employs TRBV15 and TRBJ1-4; 8 bases map to TRBD1. Germline CDR1 and CDR2: LNHNV and YYDKDF (reference sequence). The V segment lost 0 bases and the J segment 5 bases; nucleotides outside the gene matches: 5. The CDR3 contains 16 residues. The CDR3 nucleotides read TGTGCCACCAGCAGAGAGCCCACAGGGGGGAATGAAAAACTGTTTTTT. Protein: CATSREPTGGNEKLFF. The full variable domain, its missing parts supplied by reference TRBV15 and TRBJ1-4, is DAMVIQNPRYQVTQFGKPVTLSCSQTLNHNVMYWYQQKSSQAPKLLFHYYDKDFNNEADTPDNFQSRRPNTSFCFLDIRSPGLGDTAMYLCATSREPTGGNEKLFFGSGTQLSVL.

J is TRBJ2-1 and V is TRBV9; D is undetermined. V was cut by 0 bases and J by 12 bases, with 13 bases left in between. CDR1 and CDR2 from the germline V gene are SGDLS and YYNGEE. This CDR3 is 13 amino acids long. DNA for the CDR3: TGTGCCAGCAGCGTAGAGAGTTTGTCGGTGCAGTTCTTC. Translating it yields CASSVESLSVQFF.

Only one count was recorded for this clone. CDR3 loop: CASSIGLGRSDKNIQYF. In nucleotides, the CDR3 is TGTGCCAGTAGTATAGGTCTTGGGAGGTCGGACAAAAACATTCAGTACTTC. V gene TRBV19 combines with J gene TRBJ2-4; tentative D call: TRBD2 (6 bases). CDR1 is LNHDA, CDR2 SQIVND, per germline (reference sequence). This CDR3 contains 17 residues. V dropped 1 base and J dropped 3 bases, with 16 bases sitting between them. Variable domain in full (rest from reference TRBV19 and TRBJ2-4): DGGITQSPKYLFRKEGQNVTLSCEQNLNHDAMYWYRQDPGQGLRLIYYSQIVNDFQKGDIAEGYSVSREKKESFPLTVTSAQKNPTAFYLCASSIGLGRSDKNIQYFGAGTRLSVL.

V is TRBV10-3 and J is TRBJ1-2, with D possibly being TRBD1 (5 bases). CDR3 length: 13 amino acids. Trimming took 5 bases from V and 6 from J, leaving 13 bases between them. The germline V gene encodes CDR1 ENHRY and CDR2 SYGVKD. The CDR3 loop reads CAISNAPGDGYTF. The CDR3 nucleotides read TGTGCCATCAGTAACGCTCCGGGGGATGGCTACACCTTC.

The chain links TRBV5-1 to TRBJ1-3; D is possibly TRBD1 (6 bases). CDR3 length: 15 amino acids. Between the trimmed V and J ends, which lost 5 bases and 4 bases, there was a span of 16 bases. Germline assignment: CDR1 SGHRS and CDR2 YFSETQ. The DNA for the CDR3 is TGCGCCAGCAGACTATCCCCAGGGGTCGGAAACACCATATATTTT. As protein: CASRLSPGVGNTIYF.

The chain recombines TRBV24-1 with TRBJ1-2; 7 nucleotides align to TRBD1. CDR1 and CDR2 from the germline V gene are KGHDR and SFDVKD. This CDR3 has 14 amino acids. V was pared by 3 bases and J by 7 bases, with 7 bases of the junction left unmatched. The CDR3 coding sequence is TGTGCCACCAGTGATAACAGGGGATTTAGTGGCTACACCTTC. This sequence encodes CATSDNRGFSGYTF.

This sequence joins TRBV5-1 and TRBJ1-4, with D maybe TRBD1 (5 bases). This CDR3 spans 14 amino acids. V gave up 1 base and J gave up 7 bases, with 11 bases separating them. CDR1 and CDR2 from the germline V gene are SGHRS and YFSETQ. The CDR3 loop is CASSLRGNSEKLFF. CDR3 bases: TGCGCCAGCAGCTTGAGGGGTAATAGTGAAAAACTGTTTTTT.

This clone was seen once. J is TRBJ2-7 and V is TRBV2; D gene uncertain. CDR3 length equals 14 residues. Trimming stripped 2 bases from V and 5 bases from J, with 13 bases between. Looked up from germline, CDR1 is SNHLY and CDR2 is FYNNEI. CDR3 sequence reads: CASSERVVSNEQYF. CDR3 DNA: TGTGCCAGCAGTGAACGGGTCGTCAGTAACGAGCAGTACTTC.

This chain connects TRBV27 to TRBJ2-7, with TRBD1 matching 12 bases. CDR3 length equals 16 residues. CDR1 MNHEY and CDR2 SMNVEV come from the germline V gene (reference sequence). The V gene end was trimmed by 5 bases and the J gene end by 2 bases; junction bases not matched to a gene: 7. This CDR3 is CASSTRDRGPPYEQYF. The CDR3 nucleotides are TGTGCCAGCAGTACCCGGGACAGGGGGCCACCCTACGAGCAGTACTTC.

The rearrangement uses TRBV5-6 and TRBJ2-1; 7 bases are a match to TRBD2. The CDR3 totals 16 residues. Per the germline V gene, CDR1 is SGHDT and CDR2 is YYEEEE. The trim removed 3 bases at V and 4 bases at J, leaving 10 bases unmatched. The CDR3 protein is CASSSTSALKYNEQFF. The DNA for the CDR3 is TGTGCCAGCAGCTCTACTAGCGCCCTGAAGTACAATGAGCAGTTCTTC. The full variable domain, completed using reference TRBV5-6 and TRBJ2-1, is DAGVTQSPTHLIKTRGQQVTLRCSPKSGHDTVSWYQQALGQGPQFIFQYYEEEERQRGNFPDRFSGHQFPNYSSELNVNALLLGDSALYLCASSSTSALKYNEQFFGPGTRLTVL.

The V and J genes are TRBV11-2 and TRBJ1-2; a weak D match, TRBD1 (5 bases). The germline V gene encodes CDR1 SGHAT and CDR2 FQNNGV. The CDR3 is made up of 16 amino acids. V dropped 5 bases and J dropped 4 bases, with 20 bases sitting between them. The DNA of the CDR3 is TGTGCCAGCAGCGAGCTAGGTCAGGGCGCTGTCTATGGCTACACCTTC. Its translation: CASSELGQGAVYGYTF.

The chain couples TRBV27 to TRBJ2-2; D is possibly TRBD2 (5 bases). V lost 6 bases and J 6 bases, leaving 11 bases between the germline ends. Germline V gene data show CDR1 as MNHEY and CDR2 as SMNVEV (reference sequence). CDR3 length equals 13 residues. Written as DNA, the CDR3 is TGTGCCAGCAGCCACGGACTCGCCGGGGAGCTGTTTTTT. This sequence encodes CASSHGLAGELFF.

This clone was seen a single time. This chain uses TRBV5-8 with TRBJ1-2; the D is unclear. The V end was cut by 7 bases, the J end by 8 bases, with 12 bases between. The CDR3 contains 11 residues. CDR1 is SGHTS, CDR2 YDEGEE, per germline. CDR3 in DNA: TGTGCCAGCGAATGGGAGCAAGGCTACACCTTC. This sequence encodes CASEWEQGYTF.

This rearrangement joins TRBV10-3 to TRBJ1-3; D possibly corresponds to TRBD1 (5 bases). The CDR3 is 13 amino acids. Germline-derived CDR1 and CDR2 are ENHRY and SYGVKD. Trimming cost V 11 bases and J 8 bases, with 19 bases left between them. The CDR3 DNA is TGTGCCGCCAGACCGGGGGATCAGGACACCATATATTTT. This encodes CAARPGDQDTIYF.

This chain uses TRBV9 with TRBJ1-2; D perhaps matches TRBD1 (5 bases). Germline V lookup: CDR1 SGDLS, CDR2 YYNGEE. Trimming stripped 0 bases from V and 8 bases from J, with 11 bases between. The CDR3 is 13 amino acids. The CDR3 reads CASSVEVWGGYTF. The CDR3 region has the DNA TGTGCCAGCAGCGTAGAGGTTTGGGGCGGCTACACCTTC.

V usage is TRBV30 and J usage is TRBJ1-6, with D perhaps matching TRBD1 (6 bases). Trimming removed 4 bases from V and 12 bases from J, with 13 bases in between. This CDR3 comprises 12 residues. The V gene's germline CDR1 is GTSNPN and CDR2 SVGIG (reference sequence). This CDR3 reads CAWNHRARPLHF. The CDR3 region has the DNA TGTGCCTGGAATCACAGGGCGAGACCCCTCCACTTT.